This T cell receptor beta chain emerged from a study of cytomegalovirus exposure and HLA in healthy donors. The PCR contained 60 Vbeta and 13 Jbeta primers. The data were produced by immunoSEQ multiplex PCR, yet TCRdb's version contains in-frame clones alone and is incomplete. The data contain some 110,000 clones, over 80% of them singletons. The V and J ends lost 7 bases and 0 bases respectively, with 7 bases between them. CDR3 length: 13 residues. Germline V CDR1 and CDR2: MNHNS, SASEGT. Donors consisted of healthy bone marrow donors. Sequences were obtained from PBMCs. The source is a man in his thirties or forties in good health and CMV-seronegative. The rearrangement uses TRBV6-1 and TRBJ1-5; D is perhaps TRBD1 (5 bases). The CDR3 reads CASTGVSNQPQHF. CDR3 nucleotides: TGTGCCAGCACGGGGGTTAGCAATCAGCCCCAGCATTTT.